The present TCR beta chain was sequenced within a study of Graves' ophthalmopathy and Graves' hyperthyroidism. Unmatched junction bases numbered 6, after V lost 3 bases and J lost 4 bases. The CDR3 length is 15 residues. CDR1 is LGHNA and CDR2 is YNFKEQ in the germline V gene. Only a few counts were recorded for this clonotype. Beta-chain TCR CDR3 regions were amplified from RNA transcripts. The authors performed first-round RT-PCR with HTBI primers and then a second-round multiplex PCR. TCRdb fed the multiplex PCR reads into MiXCR, producing one record per CDR3 protein. The sample consists of some 520,000 distinct CDR3 sequences, about an eighth of them appearing once.

The TCR originated in a woman aged 30 to 39 with Graves' ophthalmopathy. The sequenced sample was blood. The chain has TRBV4-2 and TRBJ1-1, with TRBD1 identical over 9 bases. The CDR3 is CASSQDRGASTEAFF. The CDR3 DNA is TGTGCCAGCAGCCAGGACAGGGGAGCCAGCACTGAAGCTTTCTTT.